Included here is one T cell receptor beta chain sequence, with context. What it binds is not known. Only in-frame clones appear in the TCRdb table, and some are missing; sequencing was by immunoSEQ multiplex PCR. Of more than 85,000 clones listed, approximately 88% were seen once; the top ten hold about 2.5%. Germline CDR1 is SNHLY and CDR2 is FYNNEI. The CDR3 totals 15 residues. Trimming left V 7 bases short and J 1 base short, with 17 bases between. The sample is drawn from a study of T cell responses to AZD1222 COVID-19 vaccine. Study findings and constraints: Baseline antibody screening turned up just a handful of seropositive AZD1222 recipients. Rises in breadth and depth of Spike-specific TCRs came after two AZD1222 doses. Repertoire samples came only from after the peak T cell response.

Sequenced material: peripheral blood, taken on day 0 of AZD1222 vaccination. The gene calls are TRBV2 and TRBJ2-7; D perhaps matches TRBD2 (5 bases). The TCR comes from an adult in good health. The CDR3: CASTASGFRSYEQYF. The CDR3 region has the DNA TGTGCCAGCACAGCGAGCGGATTCCGATCCTACGAGCAGTACTTC.